This TCR beta chain was sequenced during a study of cytomegalovirus exposure and HLA in healthy donors. At the level of the study: A prior study identified roughly 110 million unique TCR beta sequences from about 180 million T cells. Whole-study results and caveats: Most TCR sequences were rare, but some public TCRs occurred in many donors.

Turning to this clone: Its antigen is unidentified.

Germline CDR1 LNHDA, CDR2 SQIVND (reference sequence). Trimming took 9 bases from V and 6 from J, leaving 21 bases between them. The CDR3 runs to 15 residues. PCR amplification relied on 60 Vbeta primers (plus 13 Jbeta primers). TCRdb keeps only in-frame clones here, not all; method: immunoSEQ multiplex PCR. Of about 150,000 clones listed, 60% to 85% are singletons. Regarding donors, all were healthy bone marrow donors. The rearrangement links TRBV19 to TRBJ1-5; weak D call: TRBD1 (5 bases). Material: PBMCs. The TCR comes from a man aged 50 to 60 in good health and CMV-seropositive. The CDR3 region has the DNA TGTGCCAGCCCCCCTGGGAGGGGTGCAGGTCAGCCCCAGCATTTT. Protein: CASPPGRGAGQPQHF.